This section outlines one T cell receptor beta chain sequence together with its context. The antigen is undetermined. Each participant with HIV received care in the United States. Sequencing used immunoSEQ v3.0 at survey level. TCRdb's copy holds only in-frame clones and misses some; the assay was immunoSEQ multiplex PCR. The sample shows approximately 20,000 clones, over 80% of them seen only once. This entry comes from a study of long-term antiretroviral therapy in people with HIV. Study at large: Specimens dating back about a decade before the 2015 immediate-ART recommendation are the oldest included.

Study findings and constraints: Viral resistance, ART adherence and therapy changes all lacked available data.

V was shortened by 3 bases and J by 4 bases, with 13 bases between the two germline ends. There are 15 residues in the CDR3. Germline V CDR1 and CDR2: MDHEN, SYDVKM. The chain joins TRBV28 to TRBJ2-1; D possibly matches TRBD1 or TRBD2 (7 bases each). The sequence was obtained from a man between 40 and 49 years old with HIV. Source: unsorted PBMCs, taken 1.6 years after starting antiretroviral therapy. The CDR3 nucleotides are TGTGCCAGCAGTTTGGGCAGGGGGGGTTACAATGAGCAGTTCTTC. Protein sequence: CASSLGRGGYNEQFF.